Following are 9 T cell receptor beta chains from one sample sequenced in a study of blood T cells in healthy people across ages. Sample-barcoded 5' priming and a J-beta primer mix drove a second PCR of about 7 to 12 cycles. TCRdb re-analysed the 5' RACE reads in MiXCR, keeping a single row per CDR3 protein. The sample records 2 million or so distinct CDR3 sequences, roughly 49% being singletons. What was sequenced was blood. These receptors came from a woman aged 40 to 55 in good health.

This clonotype was recorded a few times. This chain links TRBV3-1 with TRBJ2-4; 12 bases match TRBD1. The DNA end lines up better with TRBJ2-7; the J call may be wrong. Germline lookup yields CDR1 LGHDT and CDR2 YNNKEL (reference sequence). The CDR3 contains 15 residues. As DNA, the CDR3 is TGTGCCAGCAGCCAAAGCGGGACAGGGGGCCGCGAGCAGTACTTC. Amino acid sequence: CASSQSGTGGREQYF.

The chain employs TRBV10-1 and TRBJ2-3; 9 bases match TRBD1. This CDR3 contains 17 residues. The V gene end was trimmed by 10 bases and the J gene end by 3 bases; junction bases not matched to a gene: 17. The germline gives CDR1 WNHNN, CDR2 SYGVQD (reference sequence). CDR3 nucleotide sequence: TGCGCCAACAAGGAGTTTACAGGGGGCTTAGATACAGATACGCAGTATTTT. Translating it yields CANKEFTGGLDTDTQYF.

This clonotype was detected only a few times. J is TRBJ2-3 and V is TRBV4-3; D could derive from TRBD1 or TRBD2 (5 bases each). CDR1 and CDR2 from the germline V gene are LGHNA and YSLEER. Trimming shortened V by 6 bases and J by 0 bases, and 19 bases separated the two germline ends. The CDR3 runs to 17 residues. The CDR3 loop is CASRDRGARGSTDTQYF. The DNA of the CDR3 is TGCGCCAGCAGAGACCGTGGGGCGAGGGGTAGCACAGATACGCAGTATTTT.

This clonotype has just a few counts. The chain couples TRBV29-1 to TRBJ2-3; no definite D call. Germline CDR1 is SQVTM and CDR2 is ANQGSEA. The length of the CDR3 is 12 residues. V dropped 4 bases and J dropped 2 bases, with 7 bases sitting between them. The CDR3 protein is CSVARNTDTQYF. The CDR3, as DNA: TGCAGCGTTGCGCGAAACACAGATACGCAGTATTTT.

This clonotype was counted a few times. A much bigger clone sits one base away, suggesting this may be a read error. The chain has TRBV5-1 and TRBJ2-7; no clear D gene. V dropped 4 bases and J dropped 3 bases, with 11 bases sitting between them. This CDR3 contains 13 residues. Germline CDR1 reads SGHRS; CDR2 reads YFSETQ. The CDR3: CASSVTADYEQYF. The CDR3 nucleotides read TGCGCCAGCAGCGTGACGGCAGACTACGAGCAGTACTTC.

The table lists this clonotype with a few counts. The chain employs TRBV6-6 and TRBJ2-3; D not resolved. V gave up 3 bases and J gave up 3 bases, with 10 bases separating them. CDR1 and CDR2 from the germline V gene are MNHNY and SVGAGI (reference sequence). The CDR3 length is 14 residues. The CDR3 here is CASSYLADTDTQYF. The CDR3 DNA reads TGTGCCAGCAGTTATTTGGCGGATACAGATACGCAGTATTTT.

This clonotype was picked up many times. The chain has TRBV4-3 and TRBJ2-7; D remains unclear. This CDR3 spans 14 amino acids. The V end lost 0 bases, the J end lost 3 bases, and 9 bases lay between the germline ends. Per germline, CDR1 LGHNA and CDR2 YSLEER. CDR3 nucleotides: TGCGCCAGCAGCCAAGAGGCCAGAGGCTACGAGCAGTACTTC. This translates into CASSQEARGYEQYF.

The J gene is TRBJ2-5, the V gene TRBV28, with 11 bases aligning to TRBD2. Germline trimming cut 1 base from V and 1 base from J; bases unmatched to any gene: 11. Looked up from germline, CDR1 is MDHEN and CDR2 is SYDVKM. This CDR3 is 19 amino acids long. CDR3 sequence reads: CASSLLLAGGNPLQETQYF. The CDR3 DNA is TGTGCCAGCAGTTTATTGCTAGCGGGGGGTAACCCGCTCCAAGAGACCCAGTACTTC. The entire variable domain, with the rest obtained from reference TRBV28 and TRBJ2-5, is as follows: DVKVTQSSRYLVKRTGEKVFLECVQDMDHENMFWYRQDPGLGLRLIYFSYDVKMKEKGDIPEGYSVSREKKERFSLILESASTNQTSMYLCASSLLLAGGNPLQETQYFGPGTRLLVL.

The DNA for the CDR3 is TGTGCCAGCAGCCACTGGACAGGGGCCTTCTACGAGCAGTACTTC. It encodes CASSHWTGAFYEQYF. The chain uses TRBV3-1 and TRBJ2-7, with 9 bases matching TRBD1. The CDR3 contains 15 residues. The germline V gene encodes CDR1 LGHDT and CDR2 YNNKEL (reference sequence). J gave up 3 bases and V 3 bases, and 6 bases lay outside the gene matches.